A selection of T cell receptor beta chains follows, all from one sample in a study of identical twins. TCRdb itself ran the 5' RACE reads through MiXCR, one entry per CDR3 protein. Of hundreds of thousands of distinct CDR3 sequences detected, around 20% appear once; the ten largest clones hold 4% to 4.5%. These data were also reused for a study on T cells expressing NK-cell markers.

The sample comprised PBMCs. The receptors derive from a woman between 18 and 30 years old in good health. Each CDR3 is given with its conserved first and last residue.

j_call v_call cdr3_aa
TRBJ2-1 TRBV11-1 CASSLRGGVVFF
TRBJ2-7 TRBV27 CASSSSTGARLLYEQYF
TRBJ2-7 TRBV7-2 CASSEAGYYEQYF
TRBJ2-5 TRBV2 CASSDLAGETQYF
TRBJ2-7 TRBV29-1 CSVDTDTYEQYF
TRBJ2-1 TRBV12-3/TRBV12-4 CASSLKQREQFF
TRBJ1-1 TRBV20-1 CSADRVRTEAFF
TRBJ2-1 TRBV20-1 CSATGPWSGRNEQFF
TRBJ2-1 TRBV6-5 CASQRSYNEQFF
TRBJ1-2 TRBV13 CASFGTDYGYTF
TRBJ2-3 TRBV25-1 CASSEFLHKGTDTQYF
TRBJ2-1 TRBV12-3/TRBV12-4 CASSPAGVAYNEQFF
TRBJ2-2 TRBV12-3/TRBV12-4 CASSLGASGVNTGELFF
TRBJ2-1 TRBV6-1 CASSTTSYNEQFF
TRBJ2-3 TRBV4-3 CASSQETGVGTDTQYF
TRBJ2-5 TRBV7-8 CASSLYRKPQETQYF
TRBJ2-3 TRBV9 CASSPHSRERDTQYF
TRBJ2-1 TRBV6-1 CATLGPGESSYNEQFF
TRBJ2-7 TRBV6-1 CASTTSRDSLSEQYF
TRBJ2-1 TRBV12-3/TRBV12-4 CASSNRGPTSYNEQFF
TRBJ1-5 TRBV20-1 CSAIQGFIQPQHF
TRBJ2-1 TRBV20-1 CSARRSASGTAWGEQFF
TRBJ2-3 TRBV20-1 CSANLAGTDTQYF
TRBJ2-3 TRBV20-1 CSANPSAGKTDTQYF
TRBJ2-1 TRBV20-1 CSAPRDYNYNEQFF
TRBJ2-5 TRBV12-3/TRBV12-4 CASSFGRVETQYF
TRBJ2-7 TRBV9 CASSSAQGALGHYEQYF
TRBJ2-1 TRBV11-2 CASVEGLAGGYNEQFF
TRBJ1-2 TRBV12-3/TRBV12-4 CASSSYRQGAWGYTF
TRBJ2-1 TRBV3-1 CASSPYNDYNEQFF
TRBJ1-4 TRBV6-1 CASRNSNVGKLFF
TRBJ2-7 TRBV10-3 CATSHLHRDGFSVHEQYF